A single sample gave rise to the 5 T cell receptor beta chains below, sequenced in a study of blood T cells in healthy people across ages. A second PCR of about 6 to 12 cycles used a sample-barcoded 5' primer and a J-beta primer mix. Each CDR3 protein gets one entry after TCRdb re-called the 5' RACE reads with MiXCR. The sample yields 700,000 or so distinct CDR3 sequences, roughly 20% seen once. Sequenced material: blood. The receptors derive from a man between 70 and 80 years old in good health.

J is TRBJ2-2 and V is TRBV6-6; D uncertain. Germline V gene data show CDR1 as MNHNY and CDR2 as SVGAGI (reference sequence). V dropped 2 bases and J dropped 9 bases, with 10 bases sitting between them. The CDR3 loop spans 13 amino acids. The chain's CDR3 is CASSYSPLRELFF. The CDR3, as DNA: TGTGCCAGCAGTTACAGTCCCCTCCGGGAGCTGTTTTTT.

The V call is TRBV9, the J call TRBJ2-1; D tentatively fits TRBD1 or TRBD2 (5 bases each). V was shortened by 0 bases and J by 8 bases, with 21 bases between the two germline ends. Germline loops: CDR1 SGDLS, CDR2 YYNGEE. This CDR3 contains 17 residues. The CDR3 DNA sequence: TGTGCCAGCAGCGTAGCTACTGGGGGAATAGTAGGATATGAGCAGTTCTTC. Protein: CASSVATGGIVGYEQFF. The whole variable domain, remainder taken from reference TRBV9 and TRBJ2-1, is DSGVTQTPKHLITATGQRVTLRCSPRSGDLSVYWYQQSLDQGLQFLIQYYNGEERAKGNILERFSAQQFPDLHSELNLSSLELGDSALYFCASSVATGGIVGYEQFFGPGTRLTVL.

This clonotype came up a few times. The chain's CDR3 is CASLTGVTDTQYF. The CDR3 nucleotides are TGTGCCAGCCTAACGGGGGTAACAGATACGCAGTATTTT. The J gene is TRBJ2-3, the V gene TRBV6-5; D possibly corresponds to TRBD2 (6 bases). The CDR3 totals 13 residues. Germline CDR1 MNHEY, CDR2 SVGAGI. V was cut by 8 bases and J by 3 bases, with 12 bases left in between.

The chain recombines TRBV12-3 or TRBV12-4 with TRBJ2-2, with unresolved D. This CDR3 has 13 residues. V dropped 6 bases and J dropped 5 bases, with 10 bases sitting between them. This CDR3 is CASRPMRTGELFF. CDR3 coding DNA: TGTGCCAGCAGGCCCATGAGAACCGGGGAGCTGTTTTTT.

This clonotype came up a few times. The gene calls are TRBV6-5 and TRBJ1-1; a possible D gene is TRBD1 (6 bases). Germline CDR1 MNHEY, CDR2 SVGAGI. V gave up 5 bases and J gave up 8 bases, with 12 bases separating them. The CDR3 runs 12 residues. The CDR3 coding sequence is TGTGCCAGCAGTCGCGGACAGTCGGAAGCTTTCTTT. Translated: CASSRGQSEAFF.